This T cell receptor (beta chain) appears in the sequencing data of a study of T cell responses to AZD1222 COVID-19 vaccine. General study findings and limits: Targeting of unmutated variant regions was reportedly seen in nearly half of spike-specific TCRs. Scientists sampled the repertoires only once the peak T cell response had passed.

V was trimmed by 2 bases and J by 5 bases, leaving 9 bases between them. Germline loops: CDR1 SGHVS, CDR2 FNYEAQ. The CDR3 extends over 13 amino acids. As regards this clone: What it binds is not known.

The assay was immunoSEQ multiplex PCR, and TCRdb's table has in-frame clones only and misses some. The table records 120,000 to 150,000 clones, approximately 78% of them present only once. This chain uses TRBV7-6 with TRBJ1-1, with a possible D match to TRBD1 (5 bases). The source is an adult in good health. This material consisted of peripheral blood, taken on day 0 of MenACWY control vaccination. The CDR3 here is CASSLQGVTEAFF. CDR3 coding DNA: TGTGCCAGCAGCTTACAGGGCGTGACTGAAGCTTTCTTT.